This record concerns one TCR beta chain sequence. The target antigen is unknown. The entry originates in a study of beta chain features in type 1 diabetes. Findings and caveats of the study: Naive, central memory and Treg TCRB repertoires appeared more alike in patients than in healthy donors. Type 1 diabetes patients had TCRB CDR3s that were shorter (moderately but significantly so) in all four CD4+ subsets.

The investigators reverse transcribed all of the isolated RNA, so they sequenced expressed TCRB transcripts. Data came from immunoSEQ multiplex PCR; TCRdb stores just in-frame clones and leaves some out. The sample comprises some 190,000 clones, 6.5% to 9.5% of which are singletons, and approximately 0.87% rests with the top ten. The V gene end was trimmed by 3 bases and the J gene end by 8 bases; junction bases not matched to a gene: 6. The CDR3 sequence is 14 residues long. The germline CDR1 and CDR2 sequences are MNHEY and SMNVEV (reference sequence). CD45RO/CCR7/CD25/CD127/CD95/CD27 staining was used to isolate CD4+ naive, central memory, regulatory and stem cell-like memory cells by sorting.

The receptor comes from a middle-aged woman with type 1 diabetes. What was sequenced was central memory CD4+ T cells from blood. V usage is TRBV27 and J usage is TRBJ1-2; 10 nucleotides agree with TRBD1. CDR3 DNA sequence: TGTGCCAGCAGTTTTGAGGGACAGGGGATGGGCTACACCTTC. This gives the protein CASSFEGQGMGYTF.